This TCR beta chain derives from a study of neurological immune-mediated disorders. The germline V gene has CDR1 MDHEN and CDR2 SYDVKM. The CDR3 spans 14 residues. Trimming took off 3 bases at V and 7 bases at J, with 16 bases between the two ends. This clonotype was seen a handful of times. Its antigen is undetermined. Study-wide findings and caveats: As far as clinical or MRI features were concerned, none was associated with the multiple sclerosis repertoire cluster.

The cDNA came from 5'RACE with 10-nucleotide random UMIs. TCRdb re-called the 5' RACE reads with MiXCR, one entry per CDR3 protein. This table holds about 50,000 distinct CDR3 sequences, roughly 4.4% found once. The V and J genes are TRBV28 and TRBJ2-7; D is possibly TRBD1 or TRBD2 (7 bases each). Material for sequencing was PBMCs. The source of this sequence is a man aged 50 to 60 with multiple sclerosis. CDR3 region: CASSLGQGEGEQYF. CDR3 nucleotide sequence: TGTGCCAGCAGTTTGGGGCAGGGGGAGGGGGAGCAGTACTTC.